This passage covers 2 T cell receptor beta chains from one sample sequenced in a study of radiation and T cells in renal cell carcinoma (dated by TCRdb to 2020 to 2021). The method behind the library was the immunoSEQ multiplex PCR assay. This is the immuneACCESS table as TCRdb keeps it, with only in-frame sequences that have V and J called. A part of the clones is gone; compared with another copy, unresolved V genes explain less than half, and the rest is unexplained. For this sample the table gives 130,000 to 150,000 clones, of which roughly 90% were detected only once. The top ten hold about 11% of the sample. The sample's time point label, in plain terms: baseline pretreatment blood. What the treatment or condition label conveys for this sample: 15 Gy SBRT to primary tumor, nephrectomy 4 weeks later. Material: blood, obtained from a patient whose treatment included radiotherapy and nephrectomy. These receptors all come from a woman between 45 and 60 years old with renal cell carcinoma.

The chain joins TRBV6-5 to TRBJ2-7, with D possibly matching TRBD1 (5 bases). V was clipped by 5 bases and J by 5 bases, with 16 bases between them. The CDR3 consists of 14 residues. Germline-derived CDR1 and CDR2 are MNHEY and SVGAGI. CDR3 protein: CASSQTSGSHEQYF. CDR3 in DNA: TGTGCCAGCAGTCAGACCTCAGGGTCCCACGAGCAGTACTTC.

This clone has only one observation. The DNA for the CDR3 is TGTGCCAGCAGCCACAGGGGGCGCGTTGGAAACACCATATATTTT. Translation gives CASSHRGRVGNTIYF. The chain carries TRBV13 and TRBJ1-3; TRBD1 matches at 9 bases. The V gene's germline CDR1 is PRHDT and CDR2 FYEKMQ (reference sequence). The V gene end was trimmed by 5 bases and the J gene end by 3 bases; junction bases not matched to a gene: 5. The CDR3 consists of 15 residues.